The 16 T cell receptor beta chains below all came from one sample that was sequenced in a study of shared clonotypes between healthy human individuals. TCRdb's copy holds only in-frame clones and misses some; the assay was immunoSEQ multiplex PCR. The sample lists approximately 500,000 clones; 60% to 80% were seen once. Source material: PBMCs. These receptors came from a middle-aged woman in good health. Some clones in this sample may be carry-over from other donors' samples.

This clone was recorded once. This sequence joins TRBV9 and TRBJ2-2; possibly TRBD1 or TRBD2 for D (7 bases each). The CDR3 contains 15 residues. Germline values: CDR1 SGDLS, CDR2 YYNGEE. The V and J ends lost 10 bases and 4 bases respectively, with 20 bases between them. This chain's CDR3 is CAGHGGTASTGELFF. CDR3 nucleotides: TGTGCCGGTCACGGGGGGACAGCTTCCACCGGGGAGCTGTTTTTT. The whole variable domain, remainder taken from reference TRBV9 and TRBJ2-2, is DSGVTQTPKHLITATGQRVTLRCSPRSGDLSVYWYQQSLDQGLQFLIQYYNGEERAKGNILERFSAQQFPDLHSELNLSSLELGDSALYFCAGHGGTASTGELFFGEGSRLTVL.

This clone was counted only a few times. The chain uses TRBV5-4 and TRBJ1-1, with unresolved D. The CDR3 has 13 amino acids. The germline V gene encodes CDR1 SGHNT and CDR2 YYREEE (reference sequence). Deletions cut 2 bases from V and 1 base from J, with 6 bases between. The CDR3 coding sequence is TGTGCCAGCAGCTTCGGAAGGAACACTGAAGCTTTCTTT. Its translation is CASSFGRNTEAFF.

CDR3 coding DNA: TGCGCCAGCAGCCCCCGGGGCCTAACCATCAATGAGCAGTTCTTC. This gives the protein CASSPRGLTINEQFF. The gene calls are TRBV5-1 and TRBJ2-1; D may be TRBD1 or TRBD2 (5 bases each). V was shortened by 4 bases and J by 6 bases, with 17 bases between the two germline ends. The CDR3 is 15 residues long. From germline, CDR1 is SGHRS and CDR2 YFSETQ.

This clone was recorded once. This chain's CDR3 is CASSESGGPNNEQFF. The CDR3 nucleotides are TGTGCCAGCAGTGAATCGGGAGGGCCCAACAATGAGCAGTTCTTC. The J gene is TRBJ2-1, the V gene TRBV25-1; 8 nucleotides align to TRBD2. The V gene end was trimmed by 1 base and the J gene end by 5 bases; junction bases not matched to a gene: 4. The germline CDR1 and CDR2 sequences are MGHDK and SYGVNS. This CDR3 region has 15 residues.

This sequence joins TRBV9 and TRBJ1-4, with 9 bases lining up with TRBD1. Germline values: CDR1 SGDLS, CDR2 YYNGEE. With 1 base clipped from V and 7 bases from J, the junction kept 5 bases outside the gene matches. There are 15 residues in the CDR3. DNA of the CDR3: TGTGCCAGCAGCGTAATGGGACAGGGTGGTGAAAAACTGTTTTTT. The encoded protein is CASSVMGQGGEKLFF. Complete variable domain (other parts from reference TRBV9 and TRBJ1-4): DSGVTQTPKHLITATGQRVTLRCSPRSGDLSVYWYQQSLDQGLQFLIQYYNGEERAKGNILERFSAQQFPDLHSELNLSSLELGDSALYFCASSVMGQGGEKLFFGSGTQLSVL.

The CDR3 nucleotides read TGTGCCAGCGGCAAGATGGGGGAGTATTCCTTATCGTATTTT. It codes for CASGKMGEYSLSYF. The V call is TRBV2, the J call TRBJ2-3; perhaps D is TRBD1 or TRBD2 (5 bases each). With 8 bases removed from V and 14 bases from J, the gap between germline ends came to 26 bases. The CDR3 runs 14 residues. Germline lookup yields CDR1 SNHLY and CDR2 FYNNEI.

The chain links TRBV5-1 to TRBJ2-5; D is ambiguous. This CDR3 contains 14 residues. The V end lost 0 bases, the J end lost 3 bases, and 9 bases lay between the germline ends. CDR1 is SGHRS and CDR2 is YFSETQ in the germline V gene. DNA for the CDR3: TGCGCCAGCAGCTTGGTGGCTGGTGAAGAGACCCAGTACTTC. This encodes CASSLVAGEETQYF.

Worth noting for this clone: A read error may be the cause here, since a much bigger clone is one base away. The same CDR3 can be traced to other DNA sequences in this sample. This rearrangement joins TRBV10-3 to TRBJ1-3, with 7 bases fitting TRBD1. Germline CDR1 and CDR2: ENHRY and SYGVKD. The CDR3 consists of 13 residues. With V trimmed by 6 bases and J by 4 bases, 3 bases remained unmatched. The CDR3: CAIRQGDGNTIYF. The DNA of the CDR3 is TGTGCCATCAGGCAGGGGGACGGAAACACCATATATTTT.

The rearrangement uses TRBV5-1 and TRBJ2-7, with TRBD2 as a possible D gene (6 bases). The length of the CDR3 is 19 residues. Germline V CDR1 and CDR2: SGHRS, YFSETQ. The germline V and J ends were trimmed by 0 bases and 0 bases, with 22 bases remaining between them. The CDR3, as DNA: TGCGCCAGCAGCTTGGCTGTGACTAGAGCCCCATTTAACTCCTACGAGCAGTACTTC. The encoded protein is CASSLAVTRAPFNSYEQYF. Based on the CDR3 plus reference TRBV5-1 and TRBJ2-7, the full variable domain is KAGVTQTPRYLIKTRGQQVTLSCSPISGHRSVSWYQQTPGQGLQFLFEYFSETQRNKGNFPGRFSGRQFSNSRSEMNVSTLELGDSALYLCASSLAVTRAPFNSYEQYFGPGTRLTVT.

The CDR3 nucleotides read TGTGCCAGCTCACCATGGGGGGAGATGAACACTGAAGCTTTCTTT. The encoded protein is CASSPWGEMNTEAFF. V usage is TRBV18 and J usage is TRBJ1-1, with D perhaps matching TRBD1 (5 bases). Per the germline V gene, CDR1 is KGHSH and CDR2 is LQKENI. With 2 bases removed from V and 0 bases from J, the gap between germline ends came to 10 bases. This CDR3 comprises 15 residues.

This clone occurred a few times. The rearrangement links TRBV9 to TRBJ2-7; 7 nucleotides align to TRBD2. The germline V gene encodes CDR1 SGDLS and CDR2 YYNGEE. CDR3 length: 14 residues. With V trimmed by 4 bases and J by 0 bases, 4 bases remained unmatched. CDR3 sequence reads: CASSPRDYSYEQYF. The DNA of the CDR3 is TGTGCCAGCAGCCCTCGGGACTACTCCTACGAGCAGTACTTC.

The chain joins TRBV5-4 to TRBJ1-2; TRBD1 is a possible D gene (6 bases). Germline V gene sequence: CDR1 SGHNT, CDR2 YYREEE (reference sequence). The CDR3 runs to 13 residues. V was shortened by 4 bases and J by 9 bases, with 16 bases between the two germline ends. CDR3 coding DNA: TGTGCCAGCAGCCCCGGACAGTATGCTCGCTACACCTTC. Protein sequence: CASSPGQYARYTF.

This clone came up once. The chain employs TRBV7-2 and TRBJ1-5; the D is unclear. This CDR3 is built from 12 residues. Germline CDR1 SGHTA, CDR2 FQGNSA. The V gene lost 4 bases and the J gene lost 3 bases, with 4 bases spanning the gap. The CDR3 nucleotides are TGTGCCAGCAGCTCCATCAATCAGCCCCAGCATTTT. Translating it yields CASSSINQPQHF.

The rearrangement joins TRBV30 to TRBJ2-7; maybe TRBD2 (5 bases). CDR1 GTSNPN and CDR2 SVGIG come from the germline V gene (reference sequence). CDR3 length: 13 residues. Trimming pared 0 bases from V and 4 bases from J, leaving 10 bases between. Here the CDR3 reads CAWSVGTGYEQYF. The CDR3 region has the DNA TGTGCCTGGAGTGTGGGCACGGGGTACGAGCAGTACTTC.

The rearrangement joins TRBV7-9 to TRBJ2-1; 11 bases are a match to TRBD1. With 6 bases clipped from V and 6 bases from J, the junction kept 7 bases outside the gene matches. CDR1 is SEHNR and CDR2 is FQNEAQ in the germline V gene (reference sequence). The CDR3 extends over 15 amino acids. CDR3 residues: CASRSRDRGVNEQFF. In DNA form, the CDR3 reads TGTGCCAGCAGGTCTCGGGACAGGGGGGTCAATGAGCAGTTCTTC.

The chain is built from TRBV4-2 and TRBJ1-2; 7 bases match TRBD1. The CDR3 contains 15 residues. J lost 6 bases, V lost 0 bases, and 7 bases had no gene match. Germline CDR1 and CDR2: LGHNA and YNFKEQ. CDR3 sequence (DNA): TGTGCCAGCAGCCAAGATCGGAACAGGGGCGATGGCTACACCTTC. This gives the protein CASSQDRNRGDGYTF.